The clone carrying this T cell receptor beta chain was observed many times. The data were taken from a study of T cells in Graves' hyperthyroidism and ophthalmopathy. TCR beta CDR3 sequences were amplified from RNA transcripts. TCR CDR3 underwent first-round RT-PCR with the HTBI primer set. TCRdb redid the calling of the multiplex PCR reads with MiXCR, one entry per CDR3 protein. The sample has roughly 660,000 distinct CDR3 sequences; 17% are singletons. The TCR was taken from a man over 45 with Graves' hyperthyroidism. Sample: blood.

The CDR3 bases are TGTGCCAGCAGTGGAATTGGCGGGCTAAACTACGAGCAGTACTTC. Translated, it gives CASSGIGGLNYEQYF. The J gene is TRBJ2-7, the V gene TRBV2; TRBD2 might be the D (5 bases). Germline-derived CDR1 and CDR2 are SNHLY and FYNNEI. V was clipped by 4 bases and J by 3 bases, with 16 bases between them. CDR3 length equals 15 residues. Combining the CDR3 with reference TRBV2 and TRBJ2-7 gives the whole variable domain EPEVTQTPSHQVTQMGQEVILRCVPISNHLYFYWYRQILGQKVEFLVSFYNNEISEKSEIFDDQFSVERPDGSNFTLKIRSTKLEDSAMYFCASSGIGGLNYEQYFGPGTRLTVT.